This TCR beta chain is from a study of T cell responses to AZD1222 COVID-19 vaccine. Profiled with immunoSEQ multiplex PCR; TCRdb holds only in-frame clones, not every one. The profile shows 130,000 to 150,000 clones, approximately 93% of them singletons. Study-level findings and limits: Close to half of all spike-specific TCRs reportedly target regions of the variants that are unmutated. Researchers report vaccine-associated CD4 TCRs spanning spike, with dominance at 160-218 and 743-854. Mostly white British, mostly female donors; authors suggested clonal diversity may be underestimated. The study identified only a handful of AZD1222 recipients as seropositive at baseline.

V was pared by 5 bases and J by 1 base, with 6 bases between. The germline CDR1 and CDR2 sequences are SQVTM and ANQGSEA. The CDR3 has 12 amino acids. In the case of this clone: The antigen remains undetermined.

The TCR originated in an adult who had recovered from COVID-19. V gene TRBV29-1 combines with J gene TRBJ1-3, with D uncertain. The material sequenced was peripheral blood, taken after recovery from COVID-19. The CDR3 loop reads CSVRASGNTIYF. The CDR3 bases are TGCAGCGTTAGGGCATCTGGAAACACCATATATTTT.